The subject of this entry is one T cell receptor beta chain. This record comes from a study of blood T cell repertoires in COVID-19. On the study more broadly: The cDNA or gDNA used as material had been derived from T cells, B-cell-depleted T cells, or PBMCs.

As handled by the study authors: Reference gene primer amplification gave estimated nucleated cell counts. Data came from immunoSEQ multiplex PCR; TCRdb stores just in-frame clones and leaves some out. That table is the source of V, J and clone size, and D and trimming were worked out from the DNA. The sample yields 250,000 to 350,000 clones, about four fifths seen once. Sequencing input: peripheral blood. The TCR originated in a human donor with COVID-19, enrolled during active disease. The donor label of this sample is uncertain.

The CDR3 region is CASRWTGSNTEAFF. DNA for the CDR3: TGTGCCAGCAGATGGACAGGGTCGAACACTGAAGCTTTCTTT. The chain is built from TRBV6-6 and TRBJ1-1; TRBD1 matches at 8 bases. CDR1 MNHNY and CDR2 SVGAGI come from the germline V gene (reference sequence). Trimming cost V 6 bases and J 1 base; bases outside gene matches: 4. The CDR3 consists of 14 residues.